This note documents a single T cell receptor (beta chain) sequence. This clone was found many times. Its specific antigen is unknown. Per-base quality was not reported, and no clone a single base away is much larger than it. These data are taken from a study of blood T cell repertoires in COVID-19 (dated by TCRdb to about 2020). Concerning the study at large: Samples from collaborators originated in the United States, Italy and Spain and spanned both the acute and convalescent phases of COVID-19. Deeply sampled blood TCRbeta repertoires from subjects exposed to, actively infected with, or recovered from COVID-19 were included in the dataset. A freely available public database, intended as a resource for researchers studying the immune response to SARS-CoV-2, is where the repertoires were released. HLA class I and class II types, where available, came from metadata supplied by the sample provider rather than from assay-based typing. The material from the prospective study consisted of cDNA or gDNA derived from T cells, B-cell-depleted T cells, or PBMCs. Nearly every sample came with metadata listing a de-identified subject ID, COVID-19 status, age in years and sex. Samples were obtained from the ongoing ImmuneRACE study (first 160 participants) and from 1,254 subjects provided by 6 global collaborators. Broad study findings and their caveats: The amount of clinical and demographic metadata varied by source and participant and was provided uncurated.

Reading the germline V gene (reference sequence) gives CDR1 SEHNR and CDR2 FQNEAQ. Including the terminal cysteine and phenylalanine, the CDR3 comprises 16 residues. The CDR3 DNA has 48 bases and is translated from base 1. V trim: 0 bases; J trim: 8 bases; unmatched bases: 10. TCRbeta CDR3 regions were amplified from genomic DNA using the immunoSEQ Assay, a bias-controlled multiplex PCR. For the original study's pipeline: Nucleated cell counts per sample were estimated from amplification of reference gene primers within the assay. Sequence reads were collapsed and filtered to measure the absolute abundance of every unique TCRbeta CDR3 rearrangement. For each sample, productive Simpson clonality was calculated as the square root of Simpson's diversity index over productive rearrangements. TCRdb limited this immuneACCESS table to in-frame rearrangements with V and J called. A share of clones is missing; checked studies link under half to unresolved V genes, and the rest is unexplained. V, J and clone size are those of that table, while D and trimming were read from the DNA. The sample table contains approximately 220,000 clones; only one count was recorded for about 90% of them. The ten largest clonotypes hold 1.2% of the sample.

Participants in the prospective study were enrolled through a virtual design, were aged roughly 18 to 90 years, and lived in approximately 25 United States geographic areas. Cohort assignment in the prospective study relied on participant-reported clinical history from a screening survey and a study questionnaire. ImmuneRACE Cohort 3 recovered participants were defined by two consecutive negative NP/OP PCR tests, healthcare professional clearance, or symptom resolution. Each participant in the prospective study had whole blood, serum and a nasopharyngeal or oropharyngeal swab collected by mobile phlebotomists. Over an approximately 2-month period, participants in the prospective study had the option of providing additional blood draws and questionnaires. Prospective study blood samples were shipped either frozen or at room temperature before DNA extraction.

The source material was PBMCs or T cells enriched from blood (not recorded which). This clonotype was sampled from a young man who had recovered from COVID-19. The sequence links TRBV7-9 to TRBJ1-2; TRBD1 matches 9 bases in the middle. CDR3 protein: CASSLATLGQGRGYTF. Here is the DNA: TGTGCCAGCAGCTTAGCGACTTTGGGACAGGGAAGGGGCTACACCTTC.